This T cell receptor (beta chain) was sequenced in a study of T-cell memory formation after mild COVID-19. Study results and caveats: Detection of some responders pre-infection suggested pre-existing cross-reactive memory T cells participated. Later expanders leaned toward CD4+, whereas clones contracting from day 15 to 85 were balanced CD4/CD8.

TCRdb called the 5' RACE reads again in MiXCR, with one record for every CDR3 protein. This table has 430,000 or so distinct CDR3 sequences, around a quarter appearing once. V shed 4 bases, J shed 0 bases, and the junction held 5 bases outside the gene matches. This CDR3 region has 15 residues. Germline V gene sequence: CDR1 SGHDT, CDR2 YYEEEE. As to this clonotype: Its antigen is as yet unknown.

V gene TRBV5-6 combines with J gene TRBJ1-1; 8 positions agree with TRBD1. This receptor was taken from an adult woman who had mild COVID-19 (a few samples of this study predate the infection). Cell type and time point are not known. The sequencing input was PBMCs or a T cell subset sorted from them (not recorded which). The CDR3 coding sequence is TGTGCCAGCAGCACAGGGGGTGGGATGAACACTGAAGCTTTCTTT. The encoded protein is CASSTGGGMNTEAFF.